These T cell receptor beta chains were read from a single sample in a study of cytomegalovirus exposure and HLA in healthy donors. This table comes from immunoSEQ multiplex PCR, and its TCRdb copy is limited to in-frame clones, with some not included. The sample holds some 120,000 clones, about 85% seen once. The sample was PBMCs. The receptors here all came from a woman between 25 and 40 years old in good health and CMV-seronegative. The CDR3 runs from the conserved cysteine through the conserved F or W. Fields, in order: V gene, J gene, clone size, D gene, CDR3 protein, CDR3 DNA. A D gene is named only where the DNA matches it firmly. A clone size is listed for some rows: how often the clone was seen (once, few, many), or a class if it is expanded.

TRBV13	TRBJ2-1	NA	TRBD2	CASGERTSGVTNEQFF	TGTGCCAGCGGGGAAAGGACTAGCGGGGTCACGAATGAGCAGTTCTTC
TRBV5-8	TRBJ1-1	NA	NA	CASSLGQPNTEAFF	TGTGCCAGCAGCTTGGGACAGCCGAACACTGAAGCTTTCTTT
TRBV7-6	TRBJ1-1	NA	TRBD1	CASSPGTGGRTEAFF	TGTGCCAGCAGCCCCGGGACAGGGGGTAGGACTGAAGCTTTCTTT
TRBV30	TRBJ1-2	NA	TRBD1	CAWSAGQGGYGYTF	TGTGCCTGGAGTGCAGGACAGGGGGGGTATGGCTACACCTTC
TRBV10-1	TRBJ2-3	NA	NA	CASSTGLEATQYF	TGCGCCAGCAGCACAGGGTTGGAGGCTACGCAGTATTTT
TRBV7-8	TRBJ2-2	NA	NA	CASSDDWRGITGELFF	TGTGCCAGCAGTGATGACTGGCGGGGCATCACCGGGGAGCTGTTTTTT
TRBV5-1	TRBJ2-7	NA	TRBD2	CASSPGVAGGVTYEQYF	TGCGCCAGCAGCCCCGGGGTAGCGGGGGGCGTTACTTACGAGCAGTACTTC
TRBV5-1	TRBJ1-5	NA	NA	CASSLSGDFSNQPQHF	TGCGCCAGCAGCTTATCAGGGGATTTTAGCAATCAGCCCCAGCATTTT
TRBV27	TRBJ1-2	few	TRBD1	CAARQGYYGYTF	TGTGCCGCACGACAGGGGTACTATGGCTACACCTTC
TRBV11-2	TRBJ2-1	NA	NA	CASSLVSGNSWLEQFF	TGTGCCAGCAGCTTAGTCTCGGGTAATAGTTGGTTAGAGCAGTTCTTC
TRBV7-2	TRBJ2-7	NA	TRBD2	CASSTQGLAYEQYF	TGTGCCAGCAGCACGCAGGGACTAGCTTACGAGCAGTACTTC
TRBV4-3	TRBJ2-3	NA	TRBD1	CASSQEGQVTDTQYF	TGCGCCAGCAGCCAGGAGGGACAGGTCACAGATACGCAGTATTTT
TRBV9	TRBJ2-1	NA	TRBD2	CASSVAPRGGDGEQFF	TGTGCCAGCAGCGTAGCTCCCCGCGGGGGGGATGGTGAGCAGTTCTTC
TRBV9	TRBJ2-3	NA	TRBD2	CASSHTGPSGGLVAVSF	TGTGCCAGCAGCCATACGGGCCCTAGCGGGGGGTTAGTAGCTGTTTCCTTT
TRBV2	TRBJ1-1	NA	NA	CASRRAALEAFF	TGTGCCAGCAGGCGGGCAGCGCTTGAAGCTTTCTTT
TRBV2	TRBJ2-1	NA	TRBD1	CASSLEGQGTEQFF	TGTGCCAGCAGCTTGGAGGGACAGGGAACCGAGCAGTTCTTC
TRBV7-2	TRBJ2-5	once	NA	CASSLVLSMETQYF	TGTGCCAGCAGCTTAGTTCTGTCTATGGAGACCCAGTACTTC
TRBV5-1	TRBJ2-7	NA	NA	CASSLGDYEQYF	TGCGCCAGCAGCTTAGGGGACTACGAGCAGTACTTC
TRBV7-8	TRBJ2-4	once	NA	CASSLQGLPRGTKNIQYF	TGTGCCAGCAGCTTACAGGGCCTCCCAAGGGGGACCAAAAACATTCAGTACTTC
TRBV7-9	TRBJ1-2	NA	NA	CASSPKTVPITYGYTF	TGTGCCAGCAGCCCGAAAACGGTTCCGATAACCTATGGCTACACCTTC
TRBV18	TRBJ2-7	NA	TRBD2	CASSRGGALSYEQYF	TGTGCCAGCTCTCGGGGAGGGGCACTCTCCTACGAGCAGTACTTC
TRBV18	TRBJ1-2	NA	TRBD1	CASSPGTGAHYGYTF	TGTGCCAGCTCACCCGGGACAGGGGCACACTATGGCTACACCTTC
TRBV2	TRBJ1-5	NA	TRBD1	CASGTGGPQPQHF	TGTGCCAGCGGGACAGGGGGTCCGCAGCCCCAGCATTTT
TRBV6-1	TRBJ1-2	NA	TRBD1	CASSERAGGASGGYTF	TGTGCCAGCAGTGAAAGGGCAGGGGGCGCGTCAGGTGGCTACACCTTC
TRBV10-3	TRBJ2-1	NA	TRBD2	CAISAAAGGRSSYNEQFF	TGTGCCATCAGTGCCGCAGCGGGGGGGCGAAGCTCCTACAATGAGCAGTTCTTC
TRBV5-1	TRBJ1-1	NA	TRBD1	CASSFGQGVLAEAFF	TGCGCCAGCAGCTTCGGACAGGGGGTTTTAGCTGAAGCTTTCTTT
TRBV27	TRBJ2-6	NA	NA	CASRARAGANVLTF	TGTGCCAGCAGGGCCAGGGCCGGGGCCAACGTCCTGACTTTC
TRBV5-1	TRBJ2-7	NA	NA	CASSIGLRAAGEQYF	TGCGCCAGCAGCATCGGTCTTAGAGCCGCGGGGGAGCAGTACTTC
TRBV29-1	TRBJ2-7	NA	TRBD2	CSVEDAAGYEQYF	TGCAGCGTTGAAGATGCAGCGGGGTACGAGCAGTACTTC
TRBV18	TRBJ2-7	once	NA	CASSPMEGDEQYF	TGTGCCAGCTCACCCATGGAGGGTGACGAGCAGTACTTC
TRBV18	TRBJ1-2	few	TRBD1	CASSPPGQRTNYGYTF	TGTGCCAGCTCACCACCGGGACAGAGAACTAACTATGGCTACACCTTC
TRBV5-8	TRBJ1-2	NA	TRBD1	CASSLRTGVRAGYTF	TGTGCCAGCAGCTTACGTACAGGGGTCCGGGCTGGCTACACCTTC
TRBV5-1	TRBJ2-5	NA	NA	CASSLVGARGEETQYF	TGCGCCAGCAGCTTGGTGGGCGCCAGGGGAGAAGAGACCCAGTACTTC
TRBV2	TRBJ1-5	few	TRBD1	CASSLVGQGLHSNQPQHF	TGTGCCAGCAGTTTAGTGGGACAGGGCCTACATAGCAATCAGCCCCAGCATTTT
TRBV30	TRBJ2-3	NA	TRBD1	CAWSVPRTGDTDTQYF	TGTGCCTGGAGTGTACCAAGGACAGGGGACACAGATACGCAGTATTTT
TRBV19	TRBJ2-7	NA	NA	CASSPPGSYEQYF	TGTGCCAGTAGCCCTCCAGGGTCCTACGAGCAGTACTTC
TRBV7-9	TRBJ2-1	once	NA	CASAGIKDEQFF	TGTGCCAGTGCGGGGATCAAAGATGAGCAGTTCTTC
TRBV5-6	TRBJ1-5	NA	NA	CASSLRRRDQPQHF	TGTGCCAGCAGCTTGCGGCGCAGGGATCAGCCCCAGCATTTT
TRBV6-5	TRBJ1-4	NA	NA	CASRAGQRANEKLFF	TGTGCCAGCAGGGCAGGACAGCGAGCTAATGAAAAACTGTTTTTT
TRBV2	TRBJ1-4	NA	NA	CASSAGRNNEKLFF	TGTGCCAGCAGCGCCGGCAGGAATAATGAAAAACTGTTTTTT
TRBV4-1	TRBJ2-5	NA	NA	CASSQEGARRQETQYF	TGCGCCAGCAGCCAAGAAGGGGCGCGACGCCAAGAGACCCAGTACTTC
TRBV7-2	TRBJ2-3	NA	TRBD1	CASSLTGTQYF	TGTGCCAGCAGCTTGACAGGGACGCAGTATTTT
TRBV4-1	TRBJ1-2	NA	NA	CASSQDPGASYGYTF	TGCGCCAGCAGCCAAGATCCTGGGGCGTCCTATGGCTACACCTTC
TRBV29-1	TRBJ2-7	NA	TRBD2	CSVEKSSGEVQYF	TGCAGCGTTGAAAAGAGTAGCGGGGAGGTGCAGTACTTC
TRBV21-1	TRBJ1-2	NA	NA	CASKTGGYYGYTF	TGTGCCAGCAAAACAGGAGGGTACTATGGCTACACCTTC
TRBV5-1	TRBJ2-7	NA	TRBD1	CASSTGTGVEQYF	TGCGCCAGCAGCACCGGGACAGGGGTTGAGCAGTACTTC
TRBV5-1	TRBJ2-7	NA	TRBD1	CASSFRTGHEQYF	TGCGCCAGCAGCTTCAGGACAGGCCACGAGCAGTACTTC
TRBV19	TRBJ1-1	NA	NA	CASSIGVRVMNTEAFF	TGTGCCAGTAGTATCGGGGTGAGGGTGATGAACACTGAAGCTTTCTTT
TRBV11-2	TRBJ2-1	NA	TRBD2	CASSHPSGGVNEQFF	TGTGCCAGCAGCCACCCTAGCGGGGGGGTCAATGAGCAGTTCTTC
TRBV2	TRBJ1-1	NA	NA	CASSEAVWQFPTEAFF	TGTGCCAGCAGTGAAGCGGTTTGGCAATTTCCCACTGAAGCTTTCTTT
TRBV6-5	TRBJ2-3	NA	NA	CASSYAQNTDTQYF	TGTGCCAGCAGTTACGCACAAAACACAGATACGCAGTATTTT
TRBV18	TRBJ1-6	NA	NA	CASSSTGGESPLHF	TGTGCCAGCTCGTCTACGGGGGGGGAGTCACCCCTCCACTTT
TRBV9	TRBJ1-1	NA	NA	CASSERVGGRNVATEAFF	TGTGCCAGCAGCGAGAGAGTTGGGGGCCGGAATGTGGCCACTGAAGCTTTCTTT